Listed below are T cell receptor beta chains from one sample, sequenced in a study of blood T cell repertoires in COVID-19. Clones were sequenced by immunoSEQ multiplex PCR, and TCRdb holds only the in-frame ones, with some missing. Of over 250,000 clones detected, approximately 83% appear once; the ten largest clones hold 8% to 10%. The sample consisted of peripheral blood. These receptors came from a woman aged 45-65 years who had recovered from COVID-19. CDR3s include the opening cysteine and the closing phenylalanine or tryptophan. A D gene is named only where the DNA matches it firmly. The size field is filled for only some rows; it gives once, few, many or a size class.

V	D	J	size	DNA	CDR3
TRBV28	.	TRBJ1-5	.	TGTGCCAGCAGTTCCTACAACCAGGGCCTCGGCAATCAGCCCCAGCATTTT	CASSSYNQGLGNQPQHF
TRBV6-6	.	TRBJ1-4	.	TGTGCCAGCAGTATTATGGATATTAGCGAAAAACTGTTTTTT	CASSIMDISEKLFF
TRBV19	.	TRBJ2-1	.	TGTGCCAGCGCCGAGACTAGCTCCTACAATGAGCAGTTCTTC	CASAETSSYNEQFF
TRBV7-2	TRBD2	TRBJ2-1	few	TGTGCCACGACTAGCGCGTCCTACAATGAGCAGTTCTTC	CATTSASYNEQFF
TRBV18	TRBD1	TRBJ1-1	.	TGTGCCAGCTCCGACGCGGACAGGGGCACTGAAGCTTTCTTT	CASSDADRGTEAFF
TRBV6-2/TRBV6-3	.	TRBJ1-5	.	TGTGCCAGCAGTTACTCGATGATACAGATTTATAGCAATCAGCCCCAGCATTTT	CASSYSMIQIYSNQPQHF
TRBV12-3/TRBV12-4	TRBD1	TRBJ1-5	.	TGTGCCAGCAGACAGGGGGCGGGTCAGCCCCAGCATTTT	CASRQGAGQPQHF
TRBV30	TRBD1	TRBJ1-3	.	TGTGCCTGGAGTGCCGGGACAGCTGGAAACACCATATATTTT	CAWSAGTAGNTIYF
TRBV2	.	TRBJ1-1	.	TGTGCCAGCAGTGGCGGACAGCGAGGAGAAGCTTTCTTT	CASSGGQRGEAFF
TRBV6-5	.	TRBJ1-5	.	TGTGCCTGTCAGGGGTCGGGGCAGCCCCAGCATTTT	CACQGSGQPQHF
TRBV2	.	TRBJ1-5	once	TGTGCCAGCAGTGGGGCAGGGGTGCAGCCCCAGCATTTT	CASSGAGVQPQHF
TRBV3-1/TRBV3-2	.	TRBJ1-1	.	TGTGCCAGCAGCCATAGACCCGGGACAAGGGGGTCTGGGACTGAAGCTTTCTTT	CASSHRPGTRGSGTEAFF
TRBV7-2	TRBD1	TRBJ1-1	.	TGTGCCAGCAGCTACAGGGGGCCGGCTGAAGCTTTCTTT	CASSYRGPAEAFF
TRBV4-3	.	TRBJ1-1	.	TGCGCCAGCAGCCCGTATACAGGGTCCTCTCAGAACACTGAAGCTTTCTTT	CASSPYTGSSQNTEAFF
TRBV7-8	.	TRBJ1-5	.	TGTGCCAGCAGCGGGACAAGAGAGCAGCCCCAGCATTTT	CASSGTREQPQHF
TRBV5-4	.	TRBJ1-6	few	TGTGCCAGCAGCTATGGGTGGACAGCTTCACCCCTCCACTTT	CASSYGWTASPLHF
TRBV7-3	TRBD2	TRBJ2-1	.	TGTGCCAGCAGCGCCGCTAGCGGGGGGTACAATGAGCAGTTCTTC	CASSAASGGYNEQFF
TRBV19	TRBD1	TRBJ1-1	.	TGTGCCAGTAGTTCGGGACAGGGGGCTTTCTTT	CASSSGQGAFF
TRBV19	TRBD2	TRBJ2-7	.	TGTGCCAGTAGTACCCGACTAGCGGGGGGTATCTACGAGCAGTACTTC	CASSTRLAGGIYEQYF
TRBV7-2	TRBD1	TRBJ2-3	.	TGTGCCAGCAGCTTGACAGGGGGCGCCCCAGATACGCAGTATTTT	CASSLTGGAPDTQYF
TRBV11-2	TRBD2	TRBJ2-7	.	TGTGCCAGCAGCTCCCGGACTAGCGGAACCTACGAGCAGTACTTC	CASSSRTSGTYEQYF
TRBV18	TRBD1	TRBJ1-1	.	TGTGCCAGCTCACCGTCCAGGGGGGACACTGAAGCTTTCTTT	CASSPSRGDTEAFF
TRBV7-2	.	TRBJ1-2	.	TGTGCCAGCAGCTCGACAACCCGGGCGGGCGGCTACACCTTC	CASSSTTRAGGYTF
TRBV6-2/TRBV6-3	TRBD2	TRBJ2-5	.	TGTGCCAGCAGTTACTGGCTATCGACTAGCGGCCAAGAGACCCAGTACTTC	CASSYWLSTSGQETQYF
TRBV4-3	TRBD2	TRBJ2-7	.	TGCGCCAGCAGCCAGGGGGCGGGGGGTTTATACGAGCAGTACTTC	CASSQGAGGLYEQYF
TRBV6-5	.	TRBJ1-5	few	TGTGCCAGCAGTTACTCGAGGGCTCAGCCCCAGCATTTT	CASSYSRAQPQHF
TRBV5-1	TRBD1	TRBJ2-7	.	TGCGCCAGCAGCTTGGGGGGACAGGGTCTCTACGAGCAGTACTTC	CASSLGGQGLYEQYF
TRBV28	.	TRBJ2-7	.	TGTGCCAGCAGTTTATCATTGTGGAAGGGGTCCTACGAGCAGTACTTC	CASSLSLWKGSYEQYF
TRBV3-1/TRBV3-2	.	TRBJ2-7	few	TGTGCCAGCTTGCTTAGCGGTCGGGGGGAGCAGTACTTC	CASLLSGRGEQYF
TRBV7-9	.	TRBJ2-7	.	TGTGCCAGCAGCACTGAAGGGACACCGGCCTACGAGCAGTACTTC	CASSTEGTPAYEQYF
TRBV11-2	TRBD1	TRBJ2-7	.	TGTGCCAGCAGCTTAGATCGACAGGGAGCCTACGAGCAGTACTTC	CASSLDRQGAYEQYF
TRBV6-5	.	TRBJ2-2	once	TGTGCCAGCAGTTACCGACAGGACACCGGGGAGCTGTTTTTT	CASSYRQDTGELFF
TRBV28	.	TRBJ2-7	.	TGTGCCAGCAGAGTTGGCCCCGATTACGAGCAGTACTTC	CASRVGPDYEQYF
TRBV19	.	TRBJ2-3	.	TGTGCCACCACCCTGTCAGGGGGCACAGATACGCAGTATTTT	CATTLSGGTDTQYF
TRBV15	.	TRBJ2-6	once	TGTGCCACCAGCGGACCAACAGGGTCAGGGGCCAACGTCCTGACTTTC	CATSGPTGSGANVLTF
TRBV3-1/TRBV3-2	TRBD2	TRBJ2-5	.	TGTGCCAGCAGCCGTCAGCTTTTGATCTCGGGGGGGCTTGAACGCCAGTACTTC	CASSRQLLISGGLERQYF
TRBV9	.	TRBJ1-4	.	TGTGCCAGCAGCCCCTGGGAGGGGGAAAAACTGTTTTTT	CASSPWEGEKLFF
TRBV4-3	TRBD2	TRBJ2-1	.	TGCGCCAGCAGCCCTATAGCGGGATCCTACAATGAGCAGTTCTTC	CASSPIAGSYNEQFF
TRBV28	TRBD2	TRBJ2-5	.	TGTGCCAGCAGTCTAACCGGGACTAGCGGTCAAGAGACCCAGTACTTC	CASSLTGTSGQETQYF
TRBV7-9	TRBD2	TRBJ2-5	.	TGTGCCAGCAGCTTAGAAGGCGGGAGGGCCCCAGAGACCCAGTACTTC	CASSLEGGRAPETQYF
TRBV3-1/TRBV3-2	.	TRBJ2-5	.	TGTGCCAGCAGCCAAGTTCCACAAGAGACCCAGTACTTC	CASSQVPQETQYF
TRBV29-1	TRBD1	TRBJ2-7	once	TGCAGCGTCCTCTTGACAGGGGGAAGTGCCTACGAGCAGTACTTC	CSVLLTGGSAYEQYF
TRBV28	.	TRBJ1-5	.	TGTGCCAGCAGTTTGGGTTTAGGGAGCGGGGGGCCCCAGCATTTT	CASSLGLGSGGPQHF
TRBV30	TRBD1	TRBJ1-1	.	TGTGCCTGGAGTGTACAGGGGGACACTGAAGCTTTCTTT	CAWSVQGDTEAFF
TRBV28	.	TRBJ1-3	.	TGTGCCAGCAGCCCCCCCCCGGGGGTGTCTGGAAACACCATATATTTT	CASSPPPGVSGNTIYF
TRBV5-1	.	TRBJ2-3	.	TGCGCCAGCAGCTTTATATCGGGGAGCACTAATGCTAACACAGATACGCAGTATTTT	CASSFISGSTNANTDTQYF
TRBV12-5	TRBD1	TRBJ2-1	.	TGTGCTAGTGCGCCGGACAGGGGGTATGAGCAGTTCTTC	CASAPDRGYEQFF
TRBV7-2	.	TRBJ2-2	.	TGTGCCAGCAGCTTATTACTGGACACCGGGGAGCTGTTTTTT	CASSLLLDTGELFF
TRBV3-1/TRBV3-2	.	TRBJ1-2	once	TGTGCCAGCAGCCAAGGAATGAGGGGCAGTGGGGGCAACTATGGCTACACCTTC	CASSQGMRGSGGNYGYTF
TRBV28	TRBD1	TRBJ1-1	.	TGTGCCAGCAGGCGACAGGGGACCACTGAAGCTTTCTTT	CASRRQGTTEAFF
TRBV9	TRBD1	TRBJ1-5	.	TGTGCCAGCAGCGGCGCCTCACTGGACAGGGACTATAGCAATCAGCCCCAGCATTTT	CASSGASLDRDYSNQPQHF